This T cell receptor (beta chain) was identified during a study of blood T cell repertoires in COVID-19. Background on the study: Some COVID-19 samples were acute and others convalescent; all came from the United States, Italy and Spain. Nucleic acid was either cDNA or gDNA, and it came from T cells, B-cell-depleted T cells, or PBMCs.

Methods used by the authors: Cell counts per sample came from amplifying reference gene primers. Clones were sequenced by immunoSEQ multiplex PCR, and TCRdb holds only the in-frame ones, with some missing. V and J calls and clone size are as listed in that table; D and trimming were resolved from the DNA. Seen here are 53,000 or so clones, roughly 78% observed once, and the top ten hold 3.5%. V was pared by 10 bases and J by 4 bases, with 19 bases between. The germline CDR1 and CDR2 sequences are SEHNR and FQNEAQ (reference sequence). This CDR3 has 14 amino acids. The chain links TRBV7-9 to TRBJ1-1; no firm D call. Sequenced input: peripheral blood. The sequence was collected from a man aged 55-75 years with acute or convalescent COVID-19. The CDR3 reads CATPVHGEATEAFF. The CDR3 nucleotides are TGTGCCACCCCTGTCCATGGAGAAGCCACTGAAGCTTTCTTT.